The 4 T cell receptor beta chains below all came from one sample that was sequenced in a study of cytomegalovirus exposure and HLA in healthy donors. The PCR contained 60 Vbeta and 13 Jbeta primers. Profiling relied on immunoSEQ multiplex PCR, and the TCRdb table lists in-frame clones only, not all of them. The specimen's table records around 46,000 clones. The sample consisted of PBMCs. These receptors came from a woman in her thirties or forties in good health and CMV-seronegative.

CDR3 residues: CASSQDLWNRQRGGYTF. CDR3 DNA sequence: TGCGCCAGCAGCCAAGATCTGTGGAACAGGCAGCGAGGTGGCTACACCTTC. V and J are TRBV4-3 and TRBJ1-2; weak D call: TRBD1 (5 bases). Trimming took off 0 bases at V and 7 bases at J, with 21 bases between the two ends. CDR3 size: 17 residues. Germline V lookup: CDR1 LGHNA, CDR2 YSLEER.

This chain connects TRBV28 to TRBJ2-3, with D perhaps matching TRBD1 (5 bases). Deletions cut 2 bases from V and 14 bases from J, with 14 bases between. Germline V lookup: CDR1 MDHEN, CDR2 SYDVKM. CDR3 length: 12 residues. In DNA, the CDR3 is TGTGCCAGCAGTTTAGGGGCCCCGGATGCGTATTTT. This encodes CASSLGAPDAYF.

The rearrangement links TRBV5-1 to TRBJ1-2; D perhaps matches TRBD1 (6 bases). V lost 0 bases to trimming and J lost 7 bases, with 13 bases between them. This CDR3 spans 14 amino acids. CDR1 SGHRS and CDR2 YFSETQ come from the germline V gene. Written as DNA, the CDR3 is TGCGCCAGCAGCTTGGCAGGGGATGCCCGTGGCTACACCTTC. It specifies CASSLAGDARGYTF.

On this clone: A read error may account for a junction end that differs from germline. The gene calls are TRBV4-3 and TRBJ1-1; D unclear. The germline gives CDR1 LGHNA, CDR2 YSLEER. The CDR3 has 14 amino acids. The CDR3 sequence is CASSQLTGNAEAFF. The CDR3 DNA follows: TGCGCCAGCAGCCAGCTGACGGGGAACGCTGAAGCTTTCTTT.